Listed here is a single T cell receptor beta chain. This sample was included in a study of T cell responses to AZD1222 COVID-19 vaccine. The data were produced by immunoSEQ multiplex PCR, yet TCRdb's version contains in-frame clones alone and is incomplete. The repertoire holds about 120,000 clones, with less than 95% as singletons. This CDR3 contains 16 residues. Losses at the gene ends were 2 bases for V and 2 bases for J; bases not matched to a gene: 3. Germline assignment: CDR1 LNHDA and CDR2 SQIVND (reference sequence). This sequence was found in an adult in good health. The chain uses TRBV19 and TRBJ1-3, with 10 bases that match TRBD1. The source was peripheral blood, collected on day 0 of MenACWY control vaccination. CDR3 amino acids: CASSIPGTGAGNTIYF. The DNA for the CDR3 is TGTGCCAGTAGTATACCCGGGACAGGGGCTGGAAACACCATATATTTT.